This passage covers 32 T cell receptor beta chains from one sample sequenced in a study of OX40 agonist ivuxolimab in advanced cancers. Using immunoSEQ multiplex PCR, the repertoire was profiled, and TCRdb retains in-frame clones only, with some absent. The table shows 82,000 or so clones, with 80% to 95% occurring only once. The input for sequencing was CD4+ or CD8+ T cells sorted from blood, taken in a trial of the OX40 agonist ivuxolimab. These receptors all come from an adult with an advanced solid tumor such as melanoma, head and neck, liver or kidney cancer.

V usage is TRBV28 and J usage is TRBJ1-5; 11 nucleotides line up with TRBD1. Germline assignment: CDR1 MDHEN and CDR2 SYDVKM. The CDR3 is 17 residues long. With 8 bases clipped from V and 0 bases from J, the junction kept 9 bases outside the gene matches. For the CDR3, the DNA is TGTGCCAGCCTACCGGGACAGGGGGGATATAGCAATCAGCCCCAGCATTTT. Residues: CASLPGQGGYSNQPQHF. Drawing the rest from reference TRBV28 and TRBJ1-5, the complete variable domain is DVKVTQSSRYLVKRTGEKVFLECVQDMDHENMFWYRQDPGLGLRLIYFSYDVKMKEKGDIPEGYSVSREKKERFSLILESASTNQTSMYLCASLPGQGGYSNQPQHFGDGTRLSIL.

The chain uses TRBV30 and TRBJ1-2, with unresolved D. Germline assignment: CDR1 GTSNPN and CDR2 SVGIG (reference sequence). This CDR3 spans 11 amino acids. The V end was cut by 8 bases, the J end by 5 bases, with 12 bases between. The CDR3 coding sequence is TGTGCCGCACAGAGAGATTATGGCTACACCTTC. This gives the protein CAAQRDYGYTF. Drawing the rest from reference TRBV30 and TRBJ1-2, the complete variable domain is SQTIHQWPATLVQPVGSPLSLECTVEGTSNPNLYWYRQAAGRGLQLLFYSVGIGQISSEVPQNLSASRPQDRQFILSSKKLLLSDSGFYLCAAQRDYGYTFGSGTRLTVV.

The V gene is TRBV6-6, the J gene TRBJ2-1; 13 nucleotides agree with TRBD2. This CDR3 spans 15 amino acids. CDR1 is MNHNY, CDR2 SVGAGI, per germline (reference sequence). The V gene end was trimmed by 6 bases and the J gene end by 9 bases; junction bases not matched to a gene: 8. CDR3 protein: CASRLLAGGPGEQFF. CDR3 DNA sequence: TGTGCCAGCAGGTTACTAGCGGGAGGGCCAGGTGAGCAGTTCTTC.

This chain connects TRBV27 to TRBJ1-6; 9 nucleotides match TRBD1. Germline trimming cut 1 base from V and 7 bases from J; bases unmatched to any gene: 5. There are 16 residues in the CDR3. The germline V gene has CDR1 MNHEY and CDR2 SMNVEV (reference sequence). The CDR3 region has the DNA TGTGCCAGCAGTTTATGGGGACAGGGAAAGAATTCACCCCTCCACTTT. The encoded protein is CASSLWGQGKNSPLHF.

This chain links TRBV7-9 with TRBJ1-2; D not resolved. Trimming took 5 bases from V and 5 from J, leaving 9 bases between them. CDR3 length equals 12 residues. CDR1 SEHNR and CDR2 FQNEAQ come from the germline V gene (reference sequence). The CDR3 coding sequence is TGTGCCAGCAGCATTCCTGATTATGGCTACACCTTC. Its protein is CASSIPDYGYTF.

The chain carries TRBV29-1 and TRBJ2-7; tentative D call: TRBD1 (5 bases). The V gene lost 6 bases and the J gene lost 4 bases, with 13 bases spanning the gap. The CDR3 runs 12 residues. CDR1 is SQVTM, CDR2 ANQGSEA, per germline. The CDR3 sequence is CSVVNQGYEQYF. Here the CDR3 DNA reads TGCAGCGTCGTAAATCAGGGTTACGAGCAGTACTTC.

The chain has TRBV7-2 and TRBJ2-3; D is ambiguous. The CDR3 is 14 residues long. The V and J ends lost 3 bases and 0 bases respectively, with 7 bases between them. Germline CDR1 SGHTA, CDR2 FQGNSA. The CDR3 protein is CASSFGLSTDTQYF. The CDR3 DNA reads as TGTGCCAGCAGCTTTGGGCTGAGCACAGATACGCAGTATTTT.

This chain connects TRBV28 to TRBJ2-3, with D hard to call. V was clipped by 2 bases and J by 3 bases, with 6 bases between them. This CDR3 region has 13 residues. CDR1 is MDHEN and CDR2 is SYDVKM in the germline V gene. The DNA of the CDR3 is TGTGCCAGCAGTTTAAGTCAGACAGATACGCAGTATTTT. Protein: CASSLSQTDTQYF. Filled out from reference TRBV28 and TRBJ2-3, the complete variable domain reads DVKVTQSSRYLVKRTGEKVFLECVQDMDHENMFWYRQDPGLGLRLIYFSYDVKMKEKGDIPEGYSVSREKKERFSLILESASTNQTSMYLCASSLSQTDTQYFGPGTRLTVL.

Only one count was recorded for this clone. The rearrangement joins TRBV7-8 to TRBJ1-1, with a tentative D call TRBD1 (6 bases). CDR3 length: 16 amino acids. From germline, CDR1 is SGHVS and CDR2 FQNEAQ. Deletions cut 6 bases from V and 0 bases from J, with 17 bases between. CDR3 bases: TGTGCCAGCAGAGATGGGCCGGGACACATGAACACTGAAGCTTTCTTT. Translated: CASRDGPGHMNTEAFF. Full variable domain (outside the CDR3, taken from reference TRBV7-8 and TRBJ1-1): GAGVSQSPRYKVAKRGQDVALRCDPISGHVSLFWYQQALGQGPEFLTYFQNEAQLDKSGLPSDRFFAERPEGSVSTLKIQRTQQEDSAVYLCASRDGPGHMNTEAFFGQGTRLTVV.

This clone was seen a single time. The chain recombines TRBV5-1 with TRBJ1-1; D perhaps matches TRBD1 (5 bases). The V end was cut by 5 bases, the J end by 6 bases, with 17 bases between. CDR1 and CDR2 from the germline V gene are SGHRS and YFSETQ. The CDR3 contains 14 residues. CDR3: CASSNGARAAEAFF. CDR3 in DNA: TGCGCCAGCAGTAACGGTGCCAGGGCGGCTGAAGCTTTCTTT.

The rearrangement links TRBV2 to TRBJ1-5, with TRBD1 as a possible D gene (5 bases). The CDR3 sequence is 17 residues long. V lost 1 base to trimming and J lost 2 bases, with 15 bases between them. Germline-derived CDR1 and CDR2 are SNHLY and FYNNEI. CDR3 sequence (DNA): TGTGCCAGCAGTGAAGGGGGCCAAGGGGACGGCAATCAGCCCCAGCATTTT. Translated, it gives CASSEGGQGDGNQPQHF.

The chain carries TRBV5-1 and TRBJ2-5, with a possible D match to TRBD2 (5 bases). The CDR3 runs 14 residues. V was pared by 3 bases and J by 4 bases, with 13 bases between. Germline V CDR1 and CDR2: SGHRS, YFSETQ. CDR3 in DNA: TGCGCCAGCAGCTCCTGGCAAAGCGGAGAGACCCAGTACTTC. Its translation is CASSSWQSGETQYF.

The chain joins TRBV5-1 to TRBJ2-5, with D perhaps being TRBD1 or TRBD2 (6 bases each). Looked up from germline, CDR1 is SGHRS and CDR2 is YFSETQ. The CDR3 has 15 residues. V lost 1 base, J lost 5 bases, and 15 bases lay in between. The CDR3 bases are TGCGCCAGCAGCTTGAGGGGGGCTGGGGCGGAGACCCAGTACTTC. This codes for CASSLRGAGAETQYF.

The V gene is TRBV30, the J gene TRBJ1-2; possibly TRBD1 for D (6 bases). The germline V and J ends were trimmed by 4 bases and 5 bases, with 11 bases remaining between them. The CDR3 length is 12 residues. The germline CDR1 and CDR2 sequences are GTSNPN and SVGIG (reference sequence). The CDR3 bases are TGTGCCTGGAAGGGGGGTGGGTATGGCTACACCTTC. Amino acid sequence: CAWKGGGYGYTF.

This clone was observed once. The chain uses TRBV14 and TRBJ2-3; 12 nucleotides align to TRBD2. Looked up from germline, CDR1 is SGHDN and CDR2 is FVKESK. This CDR3 contains 16 residues. V trimming: 6 bases; J trimming: 6 bases; junction bases outside the gene matches: 10. The CDR3 sequence is CASSLTSGGLMDTQYF. CDR3 DNA sequence: TGTGCCAGCAGTCTGACTAGCGGGGGACTGATGGATACGCAGTATTTT.

The genes are TRBV5-1 and TRBJ2-1, with 11 positions matching TRBD2. CDR3 size: 16 residues. Germline assignment: CDR1 SGHRS and CDR2 YFSETQ. J was trimmed by 6 bases and V by 0 bases; bases with no gene match: 5. CDR3 DNA sequence: TGCGCCAGCAGCTTGGCTGCTAGCGGGGGGCGCAATGAGCAGTTCTTC. The encoded protein is CASSLAASGGRNEQFF.

The chain employs TRBV7-8 and TRBJ2-7; 9 bases agree with TRBD2. V was clipped by 2 bases and J by 9 bases; unmatched bases: 8. CDR1 and CDR2 from the germline V gene are SGHVS and FQNEAQ. The CDR3 length is 14 residues. In DNA form, the CDR3 reads TGTGCCAGCAGCTTATCAGCTAGCGGGGCAGTGCAGTACTTC. Its translation: CASSLSASGAVQYF.

The chain has TRBV4-2 and TRBJ2-2; tentatively, D is TRBD1 (6 bases). From germline, CDR1 is LGHNA and CDR2 YNFKEQ. V was trimmed by 2 bases and J by 4 bases, leaving 14 bases between them. The CDR3 consists of 16 residues. The CDR3 sequence: CASSQTTGFATGELFF. CDR3 in DNA: TGTGCCAGCAGCCAAACTACAGGGTTCGCCACCGGGGAGCTGTTTTTT.

The CDR3, as DNA: TGTGCCAGTAGTATAGGAGGCCTCTCTGCCTATGAGCAGTTCTTC. Translation: CASSIGGLSAYEQFF. The V call is TRBV19, the J call TRBJ2-1; D not resolved. CDR3 length equals 15 residues. Deletions cut 1 base from V and 8 bases from J, with 15 bases between. Germline assignment: CDR1 LNHDA and CDR2 SQIVND (reference sequence).

This clone has only one observation. The rearrangement uses TRBV9 and TRBJ2-7; D is possibly TRBD2 (5 bases). Deletions cut 2 bases from V and 4 bases from J, with 10 bases between. Germline CDR1 and CDR2: SGDLS and YYNGEE. The CDR3 runs 13 residues. For the CDR3, the DNA is TGTGCCAGCAGCGTCGGACTGGAGTACGAGCAGTACTTC. It yields the protein CASSVGLEYEQYF.

The chain carries TRBV5-1 and TRBJ2-1; D is possibly TRBD1 (6 bases). Looked up from germline, CDR1 is SGHRS and CDR2 is YFSETQ. Between the trimmed V and J ends, which lost 4 bases and 4 bases, there was a span of 15 bases. The CDR3 is made up of 15 amino acids. The CDR3 sequence is CASSVNRQAYNEQFF. For the CDR3, the DNA is TGCGCCAGCAGCGTGAATCGACAGGCATACAATGAGCAGTTCTTC.

The chain links TRBV11-2 to TRBJ1-6; 7 positions match TRBD1. CDR3 length: 14 amino acids. Germline V CDR1 and CDR2: SGHAT, FQNNGV. J was trimmed by 14 bases and V by 5 bases; bases with no gene match: 12. The CDR3 region is CASSQDRRRETLHF. CDR3 nucleotides: TGTGCCAGCAGCCAGGACAGGCGCCGTGAAACCCTCCACTTT.

V usage is TRBV6-1 and J usage is TRBJ1-5, with TRBD1 identical over 8 bases. Trimming took 6 bases from V and 7 from J; bases not matched to a gene: 5. The CDR3 runs 13 residues. Per the germline V gene, CDR1 is MNHNS and CDR2 is SASEGT. CDR3: CASSGQGRQPQHF. CDR3 DNA sequence: TGTGCCAGCAGCGGACAGGGCCGGCAGCCCCAGCATTTT.

The V and J genes are TRBV2 and TRBJ2-7; 7 nucleotides line up with TRBD1. Germline V gene sequence: CDR1 SNHLY, CDR2 FYNNEI. The CDR3 extends over 12 amino acids. Trimming at V came to 7 bases and at J to 2 bases, leaving 2 bases not matched to a gene. The CDR3 sequence: CASNGQAYEQYF. Here the CDR3 DNA reads TGTGCCAGCAATGGACAGGCCTACGAGCAGTACTTC.

CDR3 bases: TGCGCCAGCAGCACGCGAACCGACACGGGATCGGCCAGGAACTACGAGCAGTACTTC. The encoded protein is CASSTRTDTGSARNYEQYF. The chain combines TRBV5-1 with TRBJ2-7; the D gene is possibly TRBD2 (5 bases). This CDR3 is 19 amino acids long. The V end lost 4 bases, the J end lost 3 bases, and 29 bases lay between the germline ends. Germline CDR1 SGHRS, CDR2 YFSETQ.

The rearrangement links TRBV18 to TRBJ1-6; D might be TRBD1 (6 bases). The V end was cut by 0 bases, the J end by 7 bases, with 10 bases between. CDR3 length equals 15 residues. CDR1 and CDR2 (germline): KGHSH, LQKENI. CDR3 sequence: CASSPPDSQNSPLHF. The DNA of the CDR3 is TGTGCCAGCTCACCACCGGACAGCCAGAATTCACCCCTCCACTTT.

The rearrangement joins TRBV5-6 to TRBJ1-4; maybe TRBD1 (5 bases). In germline, CDR1 is SGHDT, CDR2 YYEEEE. V lost 4 bases and J 4 bases, leaving 17 bases between the germline ends. The length of the CDR3 is 16 residues. CDR3 DNA sequence: TGTGCCAGCAGCCTCGGAATATCGGACATTAATGAAAAACTGTTTTTT. Translated, it gives CASSLGISDINEKLFF. Full variable domain (outside the CDR3, taken from reference TRBV5-6 and TRBJ1-4): DAGVTQSPTHLIKTRGQQVTLRCSPKSGHDTVSWYQQALGQGPQFIFQYYEEEERQRGNFPDRFSGHQFPNYSSELNVNALLLGDSALYLCASSLGISDINEKLFFGSGTQLSVL.

This sequence joins TRBV5-1 and TRBJ2-2, with a tentative D call TRBD2 (5 bases). This CDR3 has 14 residues. V lost 5 bases and J lost 5, with 13 bases in between. The V gene's germline CDR1 is SGHRS and CDR2 YFSETQ. The CDR3 nucleotides read TGCGCCAGCAGGGTAGAGGGAACAACCGGGGAGCTGTTTTTT. This gives the protein CASRVEGTTGELFF.

As concerns this clone: The junction departs from germline at one end; a sequencing error may be responsible. The chain joins TRBV29-1 to TRBJ1-2; 7 nucleotides match TRBD1. The germline V gene encodes CDR1 SQVTM and CDR2 ANQGSEA. There are 10 residues in the CDR3. The CDR3 protein is CSVVDRDLEF. CDR3 in DNA: TGCAGCGTTGTTGACAGGGACTTAGAGTTC.

The chain has TRBV19 and TRBJ2-5; D remains unclear. V lost 3 bases to trimming and J lost 5 bases, with 10 bases between them. The CDR3 consists of 13 residues. In germline, CDR1 is LNHDA, CDR2 SQIVND (reference sequence). This CDR3 is CASSIMEQETQYF. Written as DNA, the CDR3 is TGTGCCAGTAGTATCATGGAGCAGGAGACCCAGTACTTC.

This rearrangement joins TRBV18 to TRBJ1-1, with a possible D match to TRBD1 (5 bases). The CDR3 runs 14 residues. Germline V gene lookup returns CDR1 KGHSH and CDR2 LQKENI. V was pared by 3 bases and J by 4 bases, with 12 bases between. The CDR3 here is CASSPASGGTEAFF. In DNA, the CDR3 is TGTGCCAGCTCACCGGCCAGTGGGGGCACTGAAGCTTTCTTT. The complete variable domain, with remaining parts taken from reference TRBV18 and TRBJ1-1, reads NAGVMQNPRHLVRRRGQEARLRCSPMKGHSHVYWYRQLPEEGLKFMVYLQKENIIDESGMPKERFSAEFPKEGPSILRIQQVVRGDSAAYFCASSPASGGTEAFFGQGTRLTVV.

The chain carries TRBV6-6 and TRBJ1-1, with no clear D. There are 14 residues in the CDR3. CDR1 and CDR2 (germline): MNHNY, SVGAGI (reference sequence). Between the trimmed V and J ends, which lost 5 bases and 1 base, there was a span of 11 bases. The CDR3 here is CASSQQTGNTEAFF. The CDR3 DNA reads as TGTGCCAGCAGTCAGCAAACTGGGAACACTGAAGCTTTCTTT.